Given below is one T cell receptor beta chain in context. Its antigen remains unknown. The PCR made use of 60 Vbeta and 13 Jbeta primers. Repertoires were generated with immunoSEQ multiplex PCR, while TCRdb's copy carries only in-frame clones and drops some. The sample yields approximately 120,000 clones, around 80% seen once. The sample originates from a study of cytomegalovirus exposure and HLA in healthy donors. V dropped 3 bases and J dropped 4; count of bases not matched to a gene: 2. CDR1 is ENHRY, CDR2 SYGVKD, per germline. The length of the CDR3 is 14 residues. Study findings and constraints: Among TCR beta chains, those listed as cytomegalovirus-associated numbered some 160. Donors were assumed by presence/absence analyses to have roughly uniform sequencing depth. A later examination showed that TCR association rates differed by HLA locus, with DRB1 most and HLA-C fewest.

The J gene is TRBJ2-1, the V gene TRBV10-3; the match to TRBD2 covers 8 bases. The clonotype originates from a woman in her twenties or thirties in good health and CMV-seronegative. Sequenced material: PBMCs. The CDR3, as DNA: TGTGCCATCAGTGAAATAGCGGGGTACAATGAGCAGTTCTTC. Its translation: CAISEIAGYNEQFF.